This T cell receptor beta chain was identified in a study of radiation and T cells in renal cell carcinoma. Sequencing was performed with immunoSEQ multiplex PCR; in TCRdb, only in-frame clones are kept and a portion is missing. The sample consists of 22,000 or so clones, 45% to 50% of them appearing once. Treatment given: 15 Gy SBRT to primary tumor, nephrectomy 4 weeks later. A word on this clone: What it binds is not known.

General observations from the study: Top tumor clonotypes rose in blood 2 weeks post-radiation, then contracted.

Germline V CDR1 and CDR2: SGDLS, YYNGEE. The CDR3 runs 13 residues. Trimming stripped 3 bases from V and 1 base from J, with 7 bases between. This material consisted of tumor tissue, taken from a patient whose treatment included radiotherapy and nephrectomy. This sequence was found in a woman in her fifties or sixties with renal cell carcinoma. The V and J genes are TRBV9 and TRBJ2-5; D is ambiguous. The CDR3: CASSARFQETQYF. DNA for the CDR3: TGTGCCAGCAGCGCGAGGTTCCAAGAGACCCAGTACTTC.